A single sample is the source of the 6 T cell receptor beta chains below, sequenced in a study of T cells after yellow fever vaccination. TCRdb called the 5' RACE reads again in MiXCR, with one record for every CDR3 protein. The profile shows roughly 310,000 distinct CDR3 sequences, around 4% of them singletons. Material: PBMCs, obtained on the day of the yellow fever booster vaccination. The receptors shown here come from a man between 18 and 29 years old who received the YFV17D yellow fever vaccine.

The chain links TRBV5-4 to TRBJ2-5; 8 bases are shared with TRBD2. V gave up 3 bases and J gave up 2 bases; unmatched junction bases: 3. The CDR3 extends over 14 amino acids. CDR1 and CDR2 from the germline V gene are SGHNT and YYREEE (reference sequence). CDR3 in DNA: TGTGCCAGCAGCTCGTTAGCGGGGCAAGAGACCCAGTACTTC. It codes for CASSSLAGQETQYF.

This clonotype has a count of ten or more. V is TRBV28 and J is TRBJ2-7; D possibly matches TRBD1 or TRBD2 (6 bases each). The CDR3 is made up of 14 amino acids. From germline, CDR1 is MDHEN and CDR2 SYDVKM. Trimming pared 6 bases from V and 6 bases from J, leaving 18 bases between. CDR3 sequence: CASRGGGQTLEQYV. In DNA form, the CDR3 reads TGTGCCAGCAGGGGAGGAGGACAGACCCTCGAGCAGTACGTC.

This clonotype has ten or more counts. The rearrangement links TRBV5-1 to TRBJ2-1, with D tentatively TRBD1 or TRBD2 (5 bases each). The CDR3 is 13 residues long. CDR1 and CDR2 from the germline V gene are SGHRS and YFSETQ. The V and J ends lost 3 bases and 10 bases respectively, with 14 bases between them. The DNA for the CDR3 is TGCGCCAGCAGCTCGCCGGGGCTCCCGGAGCAGTTCTTC. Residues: CASSSPGLPEQFF.

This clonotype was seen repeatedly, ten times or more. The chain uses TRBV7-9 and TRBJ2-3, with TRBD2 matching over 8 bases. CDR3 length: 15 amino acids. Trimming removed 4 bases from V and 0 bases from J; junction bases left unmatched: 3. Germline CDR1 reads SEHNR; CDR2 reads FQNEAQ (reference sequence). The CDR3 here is CASSSSGGSTDTQYF. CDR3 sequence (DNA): TGTGCCAGCAGCTCGAGCGGGGGCAGCACAGATACGCAGTATTTT.

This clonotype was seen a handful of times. CDR3 DNA: TGTGCCAGCAGCTCTAAACCGGGACAGGGGGCGACTTGGCTAGTTAATGAGCAGTTCTTC. Translated, it gives CASSSKPGQGATWLVNEQFF. The genes are TRBV14 and TRBJ2-1; 12 bases agree with TRBD1. CDR1 and CDR2 (germline): SGHDN, FVKESK. The CDR3 is made up of 20 amino acids. The trim removed 5 bases at V and 7 bases at J, leaving 21 bases unmatched.

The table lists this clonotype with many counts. CDR3 sequence (DNA): TGTGCCAGCAGCCAAGATATCGGCGGGGGACGCACAGATACGCAGTATTTT. It translates to CASSQDIGGGRTDTQYF. The rearrangement links TRBV14 to TRBJ2-3; 7 bases match TRBD2. This CDR3 region has 17 residues. Germline CDR1 SGHDN, CDR2 FVKESK. Trimming removed 0 bases from V and 1 base from J; junction bases left unmatched: 7.